The 8 T cell receptor beta chains in this list originate from one sample, sequenced in a study of T cell clusters in autoimmune cytopenias. TRB was amplified from approximately 250 ng of peripheral blood genomic DNA per sample. TRB rearrangements were amplified by touch-down multiplex PCR with mixed TRB-A/B primers. TCRdb processed the multiplex PCR reads again and assigns one entry to each CDR3 protein, with no DNA. The data show about 1,000 distinct CDR3 sequences, and the top ten clones hold 58%. Sample: peripheral blood. The source of these receptors is a human donor with an autoimmune cytopenia or autoimmune hepatitis (not recorded which).

Its frequency marks this clonotype as medium-sized. The chain couples TRBV6-5 to TRBJ2-1; the TRBD1 assignment by TCRdb is unverifiable without DNA. CDR3 size: 15 residues. The germline V gene encodes CDR1 MNHEY and CDR2 SVGAGI. The CDR3 reads CASRLNDRGWNEQFF.

This clonotype counts as large by frequency. This chain joins TRBV6-5 and TRBJ1-2; there is no DNA to check the TCRdb D call of TRBD1. Per the germline V gene, CDR1 is MNHEY and CDR2 is SVGAGI. The CDR3 has 16 amino acids. CDR3 amino acids: CASSYQNRGRFYGYTF.

By frequency, this clonotype registers hyperexpanded (1% or more). This sequence joins TRBV27 and TRBJ1-2; TCRdb selects TRBD1, and the lack of DNA leaves this call unchecked. The germline V gene has CDR1 MNHEY and CDR2 SMNVEV (reference sequence). CDR3 length equals 16 residues. The CDR3 spells CASSLSVLDRTYGYTF.

This chain links TRBV4-1 with TRBJ1-1; with no DNA, the TCRdb D assignment of TRBD1 cannot be verified. The germline gives CDR1 MGHRA, CDR2 YSYEKL. The CDR3 is 20 amino acids. CDR3 sequence: CASSQDTEVRDRGSDTEAFF.

By frequency, this clonotype registers medium-sized. The chain uses TRBV6-1 and TRBJ1-2. CDR3 size: 11 residues. Per the germline V gene, CDR1 is MNHNS and CDR2 is SASEGT. The CDR3 region is CASSENGGYTF.

V is TRBV5-3 and J is TRBJ2-5. TRBV5-3 is classed as an ORF, of uncertain function. This CDR3 comprises 11 residues. CDR3 loop: CARSLDLRQYF.

This clonotype is classed as medium-sized by frequency. The chain combines TRBV12-3 or TRBV12-4 with TRBJ2-1; there is no DNA to check the TCRdb D call of TRBD1. The CDR3 consists of 15 residues. The CDR3 sequence is CASSRPGQGINEQFF.

This clonotype ranks as medium-sized in terms of frequency. V and J are TRBV4-2 and TRBJ2-7; TCRdb outputs TRBD1, but without DNA this stays unchecked. The CDR3 runs to 16 residues. Germline loops: CDR1 LGHNA, CDR2 YNFKEQ. The CDR3 reads CASSPTDSTGTYEQYF.